This paragraph reports one TCR beta chain. These data come from a study of blood T cells in healthy people across ages. This CDR3 region has 17 residues. Germline loops: CDR1 SGHTA, CDR2 FQGNSA. Trimming at V came to 5 bases and at J to 3 bases, leaving 12 bases not matched to a gene. PCR was performed a second time for about 6 to 11 cycles using a sample-barcoded 5' primer and a J-beta primer mix. Each cDNA molecule was tagged by a template-switch adaptor that had 12 random nucleotides. MiXCR was run by TCRdb on the 5' RACE reads, yielding one entry per CDR3 protein. The data show 1.5 million to 2 million distinct CDR3 sequences, 49% seen once.

This TCR derives from a woman in her 40s in good health. The rearrangement uses TRBV7-2 and TRBJ2-2; 7 bases agree with TRBD2. The sequenced material came from blood. CDR3: CASSLLGGTTDTGELFF. The CDR3 DNA is TGTGCCAGCAGCCTCCTCGGGGGGACTACAGACACCGGGGAGCTGTTTTTT. The full variable domain, with the rest looked up from reference TRBV7-2 and TRBJ2-2, is GAGVSQSPSNKVTEKGKDVELRCDPISGHTALYWYRQSLGQGLEFLIYFQGNSAPDKSGLPSDRFSAERTGGSVSTLTIQRTQQEDSAVYLCASSLLGGTTDTGELFFGEGSRLTVL.